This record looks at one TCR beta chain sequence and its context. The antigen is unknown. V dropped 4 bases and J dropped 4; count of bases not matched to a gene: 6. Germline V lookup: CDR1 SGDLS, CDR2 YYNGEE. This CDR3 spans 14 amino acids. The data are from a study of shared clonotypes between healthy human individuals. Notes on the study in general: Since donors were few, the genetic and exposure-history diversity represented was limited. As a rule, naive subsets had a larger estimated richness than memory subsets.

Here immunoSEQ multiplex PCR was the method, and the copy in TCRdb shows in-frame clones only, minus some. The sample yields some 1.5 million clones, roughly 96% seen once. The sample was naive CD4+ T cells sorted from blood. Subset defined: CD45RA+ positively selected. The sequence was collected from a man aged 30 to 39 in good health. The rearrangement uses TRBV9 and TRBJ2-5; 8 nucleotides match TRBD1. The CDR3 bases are TGTGCCAGCAGCAGAACAACAGGGGGAGAGACCCAGTACTTC. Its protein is CASSRTTGGETQYF.